The rows below give T cell receptor beta chains drawn from one sample of a study of OX40 agonist ivuxolimab in advanced cancers. Here immunoSEQ multiplex PCR was the method, and the copy in TCRdb shows in-frame clones only, minus some. This table holds more than 95,000 clones, roughly 90% found once. The sample here was CD4+ or CD8+ T cells sorted from blood, taken in a trial of the OX40 agonist ivuxolimab. The source of these receptors is an adult with an advanced solid tumor such as melanoma, head and neck, liver or kidney cancer. The CDR3 runs from the conserved cysteine through the conserved F or W. Fields, in order: J gene, V gene, CDR3 protein.

>TRBJ2-7|TRBV13
CASSLAGGGSKYEQYF
>TRBJ2-2|TRBV9
CASSVRLFGELFF
>TRBJ2-1|TRBV7-2
CASRQTAGGTNEQFF
>TRBJ2-3|TRBV28
CASSLQGASGYTQYF
>TRBJ2-2|TRBV19
CASSPMGGADTGELFF
>TRBJ1-4|TRBV19
CASRSGPFNEKLFF
>TRBJ1-1|TRBV7-9
CASSLPPPGPNTEAFF
>TRBJ1-1|TRBV11-2
CASSLSQANTEAFF
>TRBJ2-5|TRBV6-5
CASSYSTAGAETQYF
>TRBJ2-5|TRBV2
CASLSLGAGGPQETQYF
>TRBJ2-1|TRBV7-9
CASSPRGSSYNEQFF
>TRBJ2-5|TRBV7-8
CASSPASGRRVETQYF
>TRBJ2-7|TRBV2
CASSEMGTGSREQYF
>TRBJ1-5|TRBV19
CASSIGGQPQHF
>TRBJ1-1|TRBV7-3
CASKVGWGTEAFF
>TRBJ2-5|TRBV7-2
CASSLPFRLASGETQYF
>TRBJ2-1|TRBV5-1
CASSDGTSGINEQFF
>TRBJ1-1|TRBV9
CASSVDGTGVTEAFF
>-|TRBV6-1
CASREIAGALSYEQYF
>TRBJ1-5|TRBV27
CASSHRGEGSNQPQHF
>TRBJ1-5|TRBV7-3
CASSPVRARNQPQHF
>TRBJ2-5|TRBV7-2
CASSLVGTGSAETQYF
>TRBJ1-2|TRBV19
CATSRDSKNYGYTF
>TRBJ1-1|TRBV27
CASSDRGGRNTEAFF
>TRBJ2-3|TRBV7-2
CASSIATDTQYF
>TRBJ2-3|TRBV30
CAWRGTGVSTDTQYF
>TRBJ2-3|TRBV5-1
CASSLTGPDTQYF
>-|TRBV30
CAWSAPPIYEQYF
>-|TRBV28
CASSFHLAGLSYEQYF
>TRBJ2-1|TRBV7-3
CASSLGLAGGNEQFF
>TRBJ1-6|TRBV28
CASGGRRDSPLHF
>TRBJ2-7|TRBV19
CASSFSGSIPYEQYF
>TRBJ2-1|TRBV28
CASRRVHNEQFF
>TRBJ1-1|TRBV19
CASTPPLGRTLPRAFF
>TRBJ1-4|TRBV19
CASSIASGPPPTNEKLFF
>TRBJ1-1|TRBV2
CASRSEGGDTEAFF
>TRBJ2-7|TRBV20-1
CSVRDGYEQYF
>TRBJ2-2|TRBV5-1
CASSSLAGGPRYTGELFF
>TRBJ2-3|TRBV28
CASSLSKGTAQYTDTQYF
>TRBJ2-7|TRBV5-1
CASRTGTGHYEQYF
>TRBJ1-2|TRBV20-1
CSAGGGTGYTF
>TRBJ1-1|TRBV5-4
CASSRGLDTEAFF
>TRBJ2-5|TRBV4-3
CASSQVGARDGETQYF
>TRBJ1-1|TRBV25-1
CASRRQSTEAFF
>TRBJ1-5|TRBV28
CASGYPDRTSNQPQHF
>TRBJ2-3|TRBV7-2
CASSLASTDTQYF
>TRBJ2-3|TRBV19
CASRDSPSTDTQYF